This TCR beta chain stems from a study of T cell repertoires in cytomegalovirus infection. TCRdb re-called the reads with MiXCR, one entry per CDR3 protein. The sample has about 740,000 distinct CDR3 sequences, about 40% seen once; the top ten hold around 2.8%. On this clonotype itself: What it binds is not known.

The study's findings and limits: CMV-specific TCR beta clonotypes restricted by HLA-C dominated the ex vivo response.

Germline V gives CDR1 ENHRY, CDR2 SYGVKD. V shed 5 bases and J 4 bases; nucleotides not matched to a gene: 0. The CDR3 is 12 amino acids. This chain connects TRBV10-3 to TRBJ1-1, with 8 nucleotides matching TRBD1. Sequencing used PBMCs. This TCR was sampled from a human donor in good health (CMV status not recorded). Some clones in this sample may be carry-over from other donors' samples. The CDR3 loop is CAISQGATEAFF. The CDR3 DNA reads as TGTGCCATCAGTCAGGGGGCCACTGAAGCTTTCTTT.